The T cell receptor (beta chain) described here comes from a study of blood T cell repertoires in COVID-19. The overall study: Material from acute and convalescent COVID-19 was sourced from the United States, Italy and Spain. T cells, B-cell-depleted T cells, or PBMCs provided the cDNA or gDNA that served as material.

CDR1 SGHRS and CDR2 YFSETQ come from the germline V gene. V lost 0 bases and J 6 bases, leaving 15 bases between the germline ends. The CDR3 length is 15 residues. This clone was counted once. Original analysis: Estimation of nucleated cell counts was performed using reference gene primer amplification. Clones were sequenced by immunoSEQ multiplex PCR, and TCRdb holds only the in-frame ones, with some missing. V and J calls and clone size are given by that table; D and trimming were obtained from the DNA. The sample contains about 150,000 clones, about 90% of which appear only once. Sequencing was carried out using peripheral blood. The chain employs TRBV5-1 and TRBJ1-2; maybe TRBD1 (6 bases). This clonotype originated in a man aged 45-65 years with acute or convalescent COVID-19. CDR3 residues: CASSLDIRGEHGYTF. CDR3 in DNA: TGCGCCAGCAGCTTGGATATCAGGGGCGAACATGGCTACACCTTC.